A single sample gave rise to the 18 T cell receptor beta chains below, sequenced in a study of cytomegalovirus exposure and HLA in healthy donors. The PCR had 60 Vbeta and 13 Jbeta primers. Libraries were prepared by immunoSEQ multiplex PCR; TCRdb keeps only in-frame clonotypes and omits some of them. The data contain about 160,000 clones, approximately 78% of them singletons. The specimen sequenced was PBMCs. These receptors were collected from a male donor in good health and CMV-seropositive.

This clone was counted a few times. This chain uses TRBV27 with TRBJ1-2; perhaps TRBD1 as D (6 bases). Germline V gene data show CDR1 as MNHEY and CDR2 as SMNVEV (reference sequence). V lost 5 bases, J lost 2 bases, and 15 bases lay in between. This CDR3 comprises 15 residues. The DNA for the CDR3 is TGTGCCAGCAGTCCCTTACAGGGTTCGAACTATGGCTACACCTTC. This sequence encodes CASSPLQGSNYGYTF.

The V gene is TRBV29-1, the J gene TRBJ2-3; 7 nucleotides line up with TRBD1. The V gene end was trimmed by 7 bases and the J gene end by 3 bases; junction bases not matched to a gene: 4. The CDR3 covers 12 residues. CDR1 and CDR2 (germline): SQVTM, ANQGSEA. CDR3 nucleotide sequence: TGCAGCGCCCGGACAGGTACAGATACGCAGTATTTT. Protein sequence: CSARTGTDTQYF.

The genes are TRBV4-3 and TRBJ1-2; 7 bases fit TRBD1. There are 14 residues in the CDR3. V gave up 0 bases and J gave up 7 bases; unmatched junction bases: 5. Germline CDR1 and CDR2: LGHNA and YSLEER. The CDR3 DNA follows: TGCGCCAGCAGCCAAGACCGTACAGGGGCTGGCTACACCTTC. Its translation: CASSQDRTGAGYTF.

This clone was detected a few times. The CDR3 reads CASSSSTGELFF. The CDR3 DNA follows: TGTGCCAGCAGCTCCTCGACAGGGGAGCTGTTTTTT. V gene TRBV7-2 combines with J gene TRBJ2-2; no reliable D call. The V end lost 4 bases, the J end lost 8 bases, and 8 bases lay between the germline ends. CDR3 length equals 12 residues. The germline V gene encodes CDR1 SGHTA and CDR2 FQGNSA.

V gene TRBV6-5 combines with J gene TRBJ1-4; a weak D match, TRBD1 (5 bases). Germline CDR1 reads MNHEY; CDR2 reads SVGAGI. CDR3 length equals 16 residues. V shed 0 bases and J shed 8 bases, with 16 bases lying between them. The CDR3 region is CASSYSFPGQAEKLFF. The CDR3 region has the DNA TGTGCCAGCAGTTACTCCTTCCCAGGGCAGGCGGAAAAACTGTTTTTT.

This chain links TRBV30 with TRBJ2-1; 10 nucleotides align to TRBD2. The CDR3 is 14 amino acids. V was clipped by 3 bases and J by 8 bases; unmatched bases: 7. Per the germline V gene, CDR1 is GTSNPN and CDR2 is SVGIG (reference sequence). CDR3 sequence: CAWRVAGGWDEQFF. CDR3 nucleotides: TGTGCCTGGAGGGTAGCGGGGGGTTGGGATGAGCAGTTCTTC.

Here the CDR3 DNA reads TGTGCCAGCAGTGTGCTTAGCGGGGGAAAAGATACGCAGTATTTT. Translated: CASSVLSGGKDTQYF. V gene TRBV6-1 combines with J gene TRBJ2-3; TRBD2 agrees at 9 bases. The germline V gene encodes CDR1 MNHNS and CDR2 SASEGT. The CDR3 has 15 residues. The V segment lost 4 bases and the J segment 5 bases; nucleotides outside the gene matches: 7.

The count of this clone is one. This chain connects TRBV5-1 to TRBJ1-2; the D is unclear. The V end was cut by 0 bases, the J end by 0 bases, with 9 bases between. Germline CDR1 is SGHRS and CDR2 is YFSETQ. The CDR3 covers 15 residues. The CDR3 DNA reads as TGCGCCAGCAGCTTGGTACAGAGCCCTAACTATGGCTACACCTTC. It yields the protein CASSLVQSPNYGYTF.

The chain uses TRBV9 and TRBJ2-1; the match to TRBD2 covers 10 bases. Germline CDR1 reads SGDLS; CDR2 reads YYNGEE. The CDR3 has 15 amino acids. V dropped 1 base and J dropped 5; count of bases not matched to a gene: 3. CDR3 DNA: TGTGCCAGCAGCGTACTAGCGGGAGCCCACAATGAGCAGTTCTTC. Translated, it gives CASSVLAGAHNEQFF.

The chain couples TRBV27 to TRBJ1-4; TRBD1 aligns across 8 bases. V dropped 6 bases and J dropped 7; count of bases not matched to a gene: 10. Germline CDR1 MNHEY, CDR2 SMNVEV (reference sequence). The CDR3 spans 15 residues. The CDR3 nucleotides read TGTGCCAGCAGCCTAGGGGACAGGAAGCTTGAAAAACTGTTTTTT. Its protein product is CASSLGDRKLEKLFF.

The chain employs TRBV5-6 and TRBJ2-7, with TRBD2 as a possible D gene (7 bases). The CDR3 consists of 13 residues. Germline assignment: CDR1 SGHDT and CDR2 YYEEEE. V was pared by 4 bases and J by 5 bases, with 13 bases between. DNA of the CDR3: TGTGCCAGCAGCGATCGGGGGGCGAACGAGCAGTACTTC. Its translation is CASSDRGANEQYF. Complete variable domain (other parts from reference TRBV5-6 and TRBJ2-7): DAGVTQSPTHLIKTRGQQVTLRCSPKSGHDTVSWYQQALGQGPQFIFQYYEEEERQRGNFPDRFSGHQFPNYSSELNVNALLLGDSALYLCASSDRGANEQYFGPGTRLTVT.

V usage is TRBV30 and J usage is TRBJ1-2, with D unclear. With 1 base removed from V and 5 bases from J, the gap between germline ends came to 8 bases. The CDR3 has 12 amino acids. Germline-derived CDR1 and CDR2 are GTSNPN and SVGIG (reference sequence). This CDR3 reads CAWSGQWYGYTF. The CDR3 coding sequence is TGTGCCTGGAGTGGGCAATGGTATGGCTACACCTTC.

The V gene is TRBV9, the J gene TRBJ2-1; 11 nucleotides line up with TRBD2. This CDR3 comprises 16 residues. J lost 3 bases, V lost 3 bases, and 5 bases had no gene match. CDR1 and CDR2 (germline): SGDLS, YYNGEE. This chain's CDR3 is CASSATGLAVYNEQFF. CDR3 nucleotides: TGTGCCAGCAGCGCTACGGGACTAGCGGTCTACAATGAGCAGTTCTTC.

This chain links TRBV7-2 with TRBJ2-7; 8 bases fit TRBD1. V lost 5 bases, J lost 2 bases, and 5 bases stayed unmatched. The CDR3 sequence is 14 residues long. CDR1 is SGHTA, CDR2 FQGNSA, per germline. CDR3 DNA: TGTGCCAGCAGCCCGGGACAGGCGCCCTACGAGCAGTACTTC. It encodes CASSPGQAPYEQYF.

This clone was recorded a few times. The J gene is TRBJ1-6, the V gene TRBV7-2; no definite D call. The germline CDR1 and CDR2 sequences are SGHTA and FQGNSA. The CDR3 covers 13 residues. The V and J ends lost 4 bases and 9 bases respectively, with 10 bases between them. CDR3 in DNA: TGTGCCAGCAGCTCTACACTAGCTTCACCCCTCCACTTT. Translation gives CASSSTLASPLHF.

This rearrangement joins TRBV10-3 to TRBJ2-5; 9 bases fit TRBD2. Trimming removed 6 bases from V and 4 bases from J; junction bases left unmatched: 9. The CDR3 loop spans 15 amino acids. From germline, CDR1 is ENHRY and CDR2 SYGVKD. The CDR3 spells CAIRIAGGGAETQYF. CDR3 nucleotides: TGTGCCATCAGGATCGCGGGGGGGGGTGCAGAGACCCAGTACTTC.

The V gene is TRBV5-4, the J gene TRBJ1-1; no clear D gene. Trimming shortened V by 6 bases and J by 2 bases, and 11 bases separated the two germline ends. CDR1 and CDR2 (germline): SGHNT, YYREEE (reference sequence). The CDR3 loop spans 13 amino acids. The CDR3 protein is CASTSGDNTEAFF. As DNA, the CDR3 is TGTGCCAGCACCTCGGGAGATAACACTGAAGCTTTCTTT.

In its sample, this clone was seen once. DNA for the CDR3: TGTGCCAGCAGCTTGAGCTCGGATACGCAGTATTTT. Its protein is CASSLSSDTQYF. This chain links TRBV5-6 with TRBJ2-3; no definite D call. Germline loops: CDR1 SGHDT, CDR2 YYEEEE. The ends were cut back, 1 base at V and 6 bases at J, with 6 bases in the middle. The CDR3 totals 12 residues.